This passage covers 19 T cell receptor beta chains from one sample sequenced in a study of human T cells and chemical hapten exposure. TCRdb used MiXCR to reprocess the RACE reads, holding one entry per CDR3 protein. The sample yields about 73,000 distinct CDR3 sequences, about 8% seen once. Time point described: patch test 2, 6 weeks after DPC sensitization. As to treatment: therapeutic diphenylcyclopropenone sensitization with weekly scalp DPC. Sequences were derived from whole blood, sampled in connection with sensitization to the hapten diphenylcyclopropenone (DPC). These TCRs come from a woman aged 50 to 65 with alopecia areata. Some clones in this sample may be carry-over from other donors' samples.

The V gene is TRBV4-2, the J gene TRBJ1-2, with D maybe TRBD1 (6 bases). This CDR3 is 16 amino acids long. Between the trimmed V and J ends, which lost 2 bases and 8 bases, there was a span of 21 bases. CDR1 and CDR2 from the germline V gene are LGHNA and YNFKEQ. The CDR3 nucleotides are TGTGCCAGCAGCCAAACCGACAGGCTCGGGGGAGAAGGCTACACCTTC. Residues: CASSQTDRLGGEGYTF.

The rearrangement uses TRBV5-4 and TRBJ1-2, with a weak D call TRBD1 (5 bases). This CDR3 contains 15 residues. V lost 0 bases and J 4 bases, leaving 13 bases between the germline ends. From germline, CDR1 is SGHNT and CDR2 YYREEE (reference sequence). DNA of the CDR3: TGTGCCAGCAGCTTGGGAGGCAGGGAGAGCTATGGCTACACCTTC. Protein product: CASSLGGRESYGYTF.

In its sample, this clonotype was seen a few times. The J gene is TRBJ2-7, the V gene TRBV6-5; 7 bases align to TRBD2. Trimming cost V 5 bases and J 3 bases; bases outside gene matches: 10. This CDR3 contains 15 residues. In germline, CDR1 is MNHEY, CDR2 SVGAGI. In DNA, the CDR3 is TGTGCCAGCAGTCCTCTGTCGGGGGAGGGCTACGAGCAGTACTTC. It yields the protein CASSPLSGEGYEQYF.

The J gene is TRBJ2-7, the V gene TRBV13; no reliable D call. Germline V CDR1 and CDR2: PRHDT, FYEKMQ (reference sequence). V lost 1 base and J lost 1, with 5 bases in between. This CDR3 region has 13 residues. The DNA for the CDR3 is TGTGCCAGCAGCTTAGAAGGTTCCTACGAGCAGTACTTC. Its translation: CASSLEGSYEQYF. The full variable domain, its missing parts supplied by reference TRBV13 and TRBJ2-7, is AAGVIQSPRHLIKEKRETATLKCYPIPRHDTVYWYQQGPGQDPQFLISFYEKMQSDKGSIPDRFSAQQFSDYHSELNMSSLELGDSALYFCASSLEGSYEQYFGPGTRLTVT.

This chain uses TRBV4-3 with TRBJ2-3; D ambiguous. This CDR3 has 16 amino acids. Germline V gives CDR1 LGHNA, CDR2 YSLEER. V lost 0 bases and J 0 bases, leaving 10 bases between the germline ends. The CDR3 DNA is TGCGCCAGCAGCCAAGATTTCGAGTCTAGCACAGATACGCAGTATTTT. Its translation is CASSQDFESSTDTQYF.

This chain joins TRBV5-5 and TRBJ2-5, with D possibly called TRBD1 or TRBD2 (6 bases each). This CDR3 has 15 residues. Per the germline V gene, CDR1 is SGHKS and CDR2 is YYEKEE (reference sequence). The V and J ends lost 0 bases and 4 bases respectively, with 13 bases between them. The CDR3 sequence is CASSLAGGQPETQYF. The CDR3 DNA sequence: TGTGCCAGCAGCTTGGCCGGGGGCCAGCCAGAGACCCAGTACTTC. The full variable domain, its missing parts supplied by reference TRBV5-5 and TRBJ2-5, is DAGVTQSPTHLIKTRGQQVTLRCSPISGHKSVSWYQQVLGQGPQFIFQYYEKEERGRGNFPDRFSARQFPNYSSELNVNALLLGDSALYLCASSLAGGQPETQYFGPGTRLLVL.

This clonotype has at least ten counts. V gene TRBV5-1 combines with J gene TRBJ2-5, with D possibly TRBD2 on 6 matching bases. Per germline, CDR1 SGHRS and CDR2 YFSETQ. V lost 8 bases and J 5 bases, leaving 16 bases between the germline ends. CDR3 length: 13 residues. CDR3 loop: CASSPGAQETQYF. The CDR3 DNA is TGCGCCAGTTCTCCGGGAGCCCAGGAGACCCAGTACTTC.

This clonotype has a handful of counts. Here the CDR3 reads CASIRLAGPNEQFF. The DNA for the CDR3 is TGTGCCAGCATCAGACTAGCAGGTCCCAATGAGCAGTTCTTC. The chain joins TRBV28 to TRBJ2-1; 7 bases are shared with TRBD2. This CDR3 has 14 residues. V lost 7 bases, J lost 6 bases, and 9 bases stayed unmatched. Germline V gene sequence: CDR1 MDHEN, CDR2 SYDVKM.

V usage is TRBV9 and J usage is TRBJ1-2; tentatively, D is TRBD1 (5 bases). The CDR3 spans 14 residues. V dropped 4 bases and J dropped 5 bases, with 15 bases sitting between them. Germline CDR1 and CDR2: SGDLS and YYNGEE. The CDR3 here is CASSPSRGRYGYTF. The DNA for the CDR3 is TGTGCCAGCAGCCCCTCCCGGGGGAGGTATGGCTACACCTTC.

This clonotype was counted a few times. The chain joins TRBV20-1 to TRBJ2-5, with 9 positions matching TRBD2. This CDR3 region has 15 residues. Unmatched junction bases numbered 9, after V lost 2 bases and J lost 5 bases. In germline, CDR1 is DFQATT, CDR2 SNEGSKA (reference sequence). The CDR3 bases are TGCAGTGCTAGACGACCGGGACTAGCCTCGGAGACCCAGTACTTC. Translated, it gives CSARRPGLASETQYF.

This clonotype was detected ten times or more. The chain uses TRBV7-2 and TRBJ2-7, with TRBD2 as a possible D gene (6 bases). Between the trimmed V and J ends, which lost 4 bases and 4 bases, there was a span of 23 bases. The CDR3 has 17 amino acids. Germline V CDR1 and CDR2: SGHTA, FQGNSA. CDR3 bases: TGTGCCAGCAGCTCCCCCTGGCGGGGTCGAGCAGAATACGAGCAGTACTTC. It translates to CASSSPWRGRAEYEQYF.

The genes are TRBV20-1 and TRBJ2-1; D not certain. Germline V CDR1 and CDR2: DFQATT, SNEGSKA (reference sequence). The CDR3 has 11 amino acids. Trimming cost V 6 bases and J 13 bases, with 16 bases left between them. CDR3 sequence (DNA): TGCAGTGCGCCTCGTACGGATCTTCAGTTCTTC. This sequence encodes CSAPRTDLQFF.

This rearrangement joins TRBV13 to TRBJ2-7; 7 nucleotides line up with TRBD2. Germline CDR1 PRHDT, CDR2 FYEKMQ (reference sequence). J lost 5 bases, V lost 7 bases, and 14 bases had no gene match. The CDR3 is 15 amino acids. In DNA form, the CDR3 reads TGTGCCAGCACCGCCGAGGGAGCGGGGAACGACGAGCAGTACTTC. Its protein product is CASTAEGAGNDEQYF.

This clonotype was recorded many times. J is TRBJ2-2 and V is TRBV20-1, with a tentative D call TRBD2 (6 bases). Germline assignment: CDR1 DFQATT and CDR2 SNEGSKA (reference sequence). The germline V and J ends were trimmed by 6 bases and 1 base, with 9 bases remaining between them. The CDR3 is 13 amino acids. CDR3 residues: CSAPGENTGELFF. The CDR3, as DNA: TGCAGTGCGCCGGGGGAGAACACCGGGGAGCTGTTTTTT.

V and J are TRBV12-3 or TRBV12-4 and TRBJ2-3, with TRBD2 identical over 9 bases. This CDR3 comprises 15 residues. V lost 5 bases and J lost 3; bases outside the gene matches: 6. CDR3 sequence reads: CASSPYSGGTDTQYF. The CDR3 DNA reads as TGTGCCAGCAGTCCCTATAGCGGGGGTACAGATACGCAGTATTTT.

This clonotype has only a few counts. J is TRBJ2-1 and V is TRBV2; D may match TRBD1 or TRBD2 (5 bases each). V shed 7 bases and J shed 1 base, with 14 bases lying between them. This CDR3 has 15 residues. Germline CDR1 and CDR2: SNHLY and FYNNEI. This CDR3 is CASKGTLDSYNEQFF. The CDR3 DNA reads TGTGCCAGCAAAGGGACCCTCGATTCCTACAATGAGCAGTTCTTC. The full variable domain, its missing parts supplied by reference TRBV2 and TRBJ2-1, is EPEVTQTPSHQVTQMGQEVILRCVPISNHLYFYWYRQILGQKVEFLVSFYNNEISEKSEIFDDQFSVERPDGSNFTLKIRSTKLEDSAMYFCASKGTLDSYNEQFFGPGTRLTVL.

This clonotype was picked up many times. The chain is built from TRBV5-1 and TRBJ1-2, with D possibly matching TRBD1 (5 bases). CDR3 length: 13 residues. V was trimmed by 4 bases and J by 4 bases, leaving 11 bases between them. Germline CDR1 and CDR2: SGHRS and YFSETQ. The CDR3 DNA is TGCGCCAGCAGCCCCGGGACGGCCTATGGCTACACCTTC. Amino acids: CASSPGTAYGYTF.

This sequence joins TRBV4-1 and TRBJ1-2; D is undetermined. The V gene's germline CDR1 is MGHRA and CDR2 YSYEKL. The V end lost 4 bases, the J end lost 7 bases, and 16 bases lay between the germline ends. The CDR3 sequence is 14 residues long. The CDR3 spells CASSPTGFSSGYTF. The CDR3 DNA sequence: TGCGCCAGCAGCCCCACCGGGTTCTCGAGTGGCTACACCTTC.

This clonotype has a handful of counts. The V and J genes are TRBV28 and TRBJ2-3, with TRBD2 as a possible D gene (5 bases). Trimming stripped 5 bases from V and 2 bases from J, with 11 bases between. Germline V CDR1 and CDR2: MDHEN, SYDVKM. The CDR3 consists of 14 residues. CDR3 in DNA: TGTGCCAGCAGTACCGGGATACCCACAGATACGCAGTATTTT. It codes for CASSTGIPTDTQYF.